Given below is one T cell receptor beta chain in context. Original data processing: Cell counts per sample came from amplifying reference gene primers. Sequencing used immunoSEQ multiplex PCR; TCRdb keeps in-frame clones, though not all of them. The V and J calls and clone size are taken from that table; D and trimming were inferred from the DNA. Here the sample spans 200,000 to 300,000 clones, 65% to 85% being singletons. The sample comes from a study of blood T cell repertoires in COVID-19. Study information: Sample material is recorded as cDNA or gDNA derived from T cells, B-cell-depleted T cells, or PBMCs.

CDR3 size: 15 residues. Trimming removed 3 bases from V and 2 bases from J; junction bases left unmatched: 1. Germline values: CDR1 SGHNT, CDR2 YYREEE (reference sequence). Sequenced sample: peripheral blood. This sequence joins TRBV5-4 and TRBJ2-1; 11 bases agree with TRBD1. The receptor comes from a woman over 75 with acute or convalescent COVID-19. CDR3 residues: CASSWGQGAYNEQFF. The CDR3 DNA is TGTGCCAGCAGCTGGGGACAGGGGGCCTACAATGAGCAGTTCTTC.